Listed below are T cell receptor beta chains from one sample, sequenced in a study of blood T cell repertoires in COVID-19. Clones were sequenced by immunoSEQ multiplex PCR, and TCRdb holds only the in-frame ones, with some missing. The sample comprises about 270,000 clones, approximately 90% of which are singletons, and about 2% rests with the top ten. Sequencing used PBMCs or T cells enriched from blood (not recorded which). The receptor set was obtained from a woman aged 40 to 50 with acute COVID-19. The CDR3 runs from the conserved cysteine through the conserved F or W. A D gene is named only where the DNA matches it firmly. Clone size is not always given. Where it is, it says once, few, many or a class for expanded clones.

v_call,j_call,d_call,clone_size,cdr3_nt,cdr3_aa
TRBV30,TRBJ1-1,.,.,TGTGCCTGGAGGGACAGGAACACTGAAGCTTTCTTT,CAWRDRNTEAFF
TRBV2,TRBJ2-1,TRBD2,.,TGTGCCAGCTCTGGGGCTAGCGGGGGGGCTAGTAGGAATGAGCAGTTCTTC,CASSGASGGASRNEQFF
TRBV5-4,TRBJ2-1,TRBD2,.,TGTGCCAGCAGCTTGGGTCTAGCGGGGAGGTCCCCCTACAATGAGCAGTTCTTC,CASSLGLAGRSPYNEQFF
TRBV7-3,TRBJ2-3,TRBD2,.,TGTGCCAGCAGCGCCGCGGGAGTAAGAGATACGCAGTATTTT,CASSAAGVRDTQYF
TRBV21-1,TRBJ1-2,.,.,TGTGCCAGCAGCAACTACCGAGGACAGCAGCTCTATGGCTACACCTTC,CASSNYRGQQLYGYTF
TRBV6-1,TRBJ2-1,TRBD2,.,TGTGCCAGCAGTGAATTTGGACTAGCGGGGAACTACAATGAGCAGTTCTTC,CASSEFGLAGNYNEQFF
TRBV7-9,TRBJ2-2,TRBD2,.,TGTGCCAGCAGACTAGCGGGAGCGAACACCGGGGAGCTGTTTTTT,CASRLAGANTGELFF
TRBV28,TRBJ2-3,TRBD1,.,TGTGCCAGCAGGCTTGGCGGACAGGGGACAGATACGCAGTATTTT,CASRLGGQGTDTQYF
TRBV24-1,TRBJ2-5,TRBD1,.,TGTGCCACCGCCTCAGGGGGCCGGGAGACCCAGTACTTC,CATASGGRETQYF
TRBV28,TRBJ1-3,.,.,TGTGCCAGCAGTTCGAACACCATATATTTT,CASSSNTIYF
TRBV30,TRBJ2-3,TRBD1,.,TGTGCCTGGAGTGTACAGACAGGGGGTGGGACAGATACGCAGTATTTT,CAWSVQTGGGTDTQYF
TRBV3-1/TRBV3-2,TRBJ2-2,.,.,TGTGCCAGCAGCCAGCGATTTAAGACAGTGAACACCGGGGAGCTGTTTTTT,CASSQRFKTVNTGELFF
TRBV4-2,TRBJ2-7,.,.,TGTGCCAGCAGCCAAGTGGCTTACGAGCAGTACTTC,CASSQVAYEQYF
TRBV27,TRBJ1-5,.,.,TGTGCCAGCAGTTTACGGGGGGCTCAGCCCCAGCATTTT,CASSLRGAQPQHF
TRBV24-1,TRBJ1-2,.,.,TGTGCCACCAGTGATTTAGAGGGCCCAGGTGGCTACACCTTC,CATSDLEGPGGYTF
TRBV28,TRBJ2-2,TRBD2,.,TGTGCCAGCAGTTTACGGCGGGGGGGCCTGTGGGACGGGGAGCTGTTTTTT,CASSLRRGGLWDGELFF
TRBV30,TRBJ2-2,.,.,TGTGCCTGGAGTGCTGGACAGAGGGCCGGGGAGCTGTTTTTT,CAWSAGQRAGELFF
TRBV2,TRBJ2-2,.,.,TGTGCCAGCAGCGCCGGGACACCCTTTGTCGGGGAGCTGTTTTTT,CASSAGTPFVGELFF
TRBV27,TRBJ2-3,TRBD2,.,TGTGCCAGCAGATTATCCGGACTAGCGGGATACCTAACTAGCACAGATACGCAGTATTTT,CASRLSGLAGYLTSTDTQYF
TRBV7-2,TRBJ2-1,TRBD1,.,TGTGCCAGCAGCCAAGGGGGCTCTAACAATGAGCAGTTCTTC,CASSQGGSNNEQFF
TRBV27,TRBJ1-1,.,.,TGTGCCAGCAGTTTCGCAGGAAAAATATACACTGAAGCTTTCTTT,CASSFAGKIYTEAFF
TRBV28,TRBJ2-5,TRBD1,.,TGTGCCAGCAGGAGACAGGGGGCAGAGACCCAGTACTTC,CASRRQGAETQYF
TRBV6-1,TRBJ1-1,.,.,TGTGCCAGCAGTGAGTTGAAACAGAACACTGAAGCTTTCTTT,CASSELKQNTEAFF
TRBV13,TRBJ2-5,.,.,TGTGCCAGCAGCCCGAGGGGGATCCAAGAGACCCAGTACTTC,CASSPRGIQETQYF
TRBV27,TRBJ2-7,.,.,TGTGCCAGCAGTTGGGCGGGAAAAAGGATCTACGAGCAGTACTTC,CASSWAGKRIYEQYF
TRBV4-1,TRBJ1-4,.,once,TGCGCCAGCAGCGACAAGGGAGCTCCCGAAAAACTGTTTTTT,CASSDKGAPEKLFF
TRBV23-1,TRBJ1-4,TRBD1,.,TGCGCCAGCAGTCTGGGACAGGGAGGGGGAAAACTGTTTTTT,CASSLGQGGGKLFF
TRBV5-1,TRBJ1-2,TRBD1,.,TGCGCCAGCAGCCCCGGGACAGGGACCCCGGGGACCTATGGCTACACCTTC,CASSPGTGTPGTYGYTF
TRBV11-3,TRBJ2-5,.,.,TGTGCCAGCAGCTCGAAGCCACATACAGACGAAACCCAGTACTTC,CASSSKPHTDETQYF
TRBV19,TRBJ1-2,.,few,TGTGCCAGTAGTATAGGTCAGGGTTATGGCTACACCTTC,CASSIGQGYGYTF
TRBV29-1,TRBJ1-5,.,.,TGCAGCGTAGTGCATAGGGGATCTCAGCCCCAGCATTTT,CSVVHRGSQPQHF
TRBV7-3,TRBJ2-1,TRBD2,.,TGTGCCAGCAGCTTAACGGGGCTAGCGGGAGTAAATGAGCAGTTCTTC,CASSLTGLAGVNEQFF
TRBV29-1,TRBJ2-3,TRBD1,once,TGCAGCGTTGGGACAGGTTCCTCGGATACGCAGTATTTT,CSVGTGSSDTQYF
TRBV5-5,TRBJ2-2,.,.,TGTGCCAGCAGCTTGGGTCCAGCGGCGAACACCGGGGAGCTGTTTTTT,CASSLGPAANTGELFF
TRBV19,TRBJ1-3,.,.,TGTGCCAGTAGTATTCGCGGGGGCGCTTCTGGAAACACCATATATTTT,CASSIRGGASGNTIYF
TRBV18,TRBJ1-5,TRBD1,once,TGTGCCAGCTCACAACAGGGGGCAGGCTATCGCAATCAGCCCCAGCATTTT,CASSQQGAGYRNQPQHF
TRBV12-5,TRBJ2-1,.,.,TGTGCTAGTGCAAAGTATAGGGGGAATGAGCAGTTCTTC,CASAKYRGNEQFF
TRBV11-3,TRBJ1-5,.,.,TGTGCCAGCAGCTTTTCCAAGAGACAGCCCCAGCATTTT,CASSFSKRQPQHF
TRBV19,TRBJ1-1,.,.,TGTGCCAGTAGTATGCGGGCCCTCCCCAAACCTAACACTGAAGCTTTCTTT,CASSMRALPKPNTEAFF
TRBV28,TRBJ1-5,.,.,TGTGCCAGCAGCGACTACAGGGAAAGCAATCAGCCCCAGCATTTT,CASSDYRESNQPQHF
TRBV6-5,TRBJ2-1,TRBD2,.,TGTGCCAGCAGTTACTCTCGGGGGGGCAACAATGAGCAGTTCTTC,CASSYSRGGNNEQFF
TRBV3-1/TRBV3-2,TRBJ2-6,.,once,TGTGCCAGCAGCCACAGAGGGGGCTCTGGGGCCAACGTCCTGACTTTC,CASSHRGGSGANVLTF
TRBV2,TRBJ1-5,.,.,TGTGCCAGCAGTGACCGGAGTAGTCAGCCCCAGCATTTT,CASSDRSSQPQHF
TRBV5-1,TRBJ2-7,TRBD2,.,TGCGCCAGCAGCTCGGGGGGCTACGAGCAGTACTTC,CASSSGGYEQYF
TRBV6-5,TRBJ1-3,.,.,TGTGCCAGCCGAGTAAGCTCTGGAAACACCATATATTTT,CASRVSSGNTIYF